This T cell receptor (beta chain) stems from a study of blood T cell repertoires in COVID-19. Study overall: Donors in the United States, Italy and Spain gave samples during acute or convalescent COVID-19. The cDNA or gDNA used as material had been derived from T cells, B-cell-depleted T cells, or PBMCs.

V was trimmed by 1 base and J by 4 bases, leaving 13 bases between them. The CDR3 consists of 16 residues. Looked up from germline, CDR1 is SGHTA and CDR2 is FQGTGA. In the source study's methods: Reference gene primers were amplified, and this amplification served to estimate nucleated cell counts. This table comes from immunoSEQ multiplex PCR, and its TCRdb copy is limited to in-frame clones, with some not included. V and J calls and clone size follow that table, whereas D and trimming were derived from the DNA. The sample lists about 120,000 clones, about four fifths occurring once. V gene TRBV7-3 combines with J gene TRBJ2-2, with D perhaps TRBD2 (6 bases). This receptor was obtained from a man between 65 and 85 years old with acute or convalescent COVID-19. The source material was peripheral blood. The CDR3 DNA sequence: TGTGCCAGCAGCTTAAATGCGGGAACTTCCACCGGGGAGCTGTTTTTT. It encodes CASSLNAGTSTGELFF.